This TCR beta chain stems from a study of T-cell reconstitution after alpha-beta-depleted transplantation in children (dated by TCRdb to the mid-2010s). About the investigation overall: Using TCR repertoire profiling, the study followed T-cell immune reconstitution in a quantitative way in children after TCRalphabeta/CD19-depleted allogeneic hematopoietic cell transplantation.

Library construction relied on PCR. These reads were obtained on an Illumina HiSeq 2500. Molecular barcoding was employed in the preparation of TCR libraries, with unique molecular identifiers being used to normalize TCRbeta repertoire quantification. TCRdb itself trimmed the public reads at Q25 with fastp, ran MiXCR and retained productive beta chains. Entries are consolidated by CDR3 protein sequence, retaining the most common genes and DNA. For this sample the table gives a few hundred thousand distinct CDR3 sequences, of which about a tenth were detected only once. The ten largest clones take up over 4.5% of the sample. About this clonotype itself: There is no known antigen for this receptor. Base qualities are not at hand, and no much larger clone is one base apart.

The CDR3 spans 13 residues, from the cysteine through the phenylalanine. Solely the CDR3 DNA is kept, with 39 bases framed from the first base. The V end gives up 4 bases and the J end 4 bases, leaving 5 bases in the junction not matched to a gene. CDR1 DFQATT and CDR2 SNEGSKA are derived from the germline V gene (reference sequence). The receptor's source is a human donor who donated a stem cell graft to a child with acute myeloid leukemia. Sequencing used PBMCs from the stem cell graft donor, obtained from the stem cell graft. The rearrangement combines TRBV20-1 with TRBJ2-5; 8 junctional bases match TRBD2. The CDR3 here reads CSATLAARETQYF. The nucleotides are TGCAGTGCTACACTAGCGGCCAGAGAGACCCAGTACTTC.